The present T cell receptor (beta chain) was sequenced within a study of OX40 agonist ivuxolimab in advanced cancers. Broadly, across the study: Ivuxolimab was an agonistic, fully human IgG2 monoclonal antibody directed against OX40 (CD134), a costimulatory receptor. The paper describes the monotherapy dose-escalation part (N of about 52 patients) of the phase I trial of ivuxolimab. Among the approximately 54 dose-escalation patients, some 20 had hepatocellular carcinoma, roughly 15 melanoma, 9 renal cell carcinoma and 9 head and neck cancer. Partial responses were achieved by three dose-escalation patients, of whom one had hepatocellular carcinoma and two had cutaneous melanoma. In the dose-escalation cohort, 82.7% of patients were male, and the mean age was 60 years with a range of 23 to 79. Intravenous ivuxolimab was administered to patients every 2 weeks at six dose levels: 0.01, 0.1, 0.3, 1.5, 3 and 10 mg/kg. Prior anti-PD-1, anti-PD-L1 or anti-CTLA-4 therapy was permitted, and approximately 42% of dose-escalation patients had received checkpoint inhibitors. Peripheral TCRbeta sequencing aimed to test whether ivuxolimab altered TCR sequence diversity and caused clonal T-cell expansion.

On this clone: Its specific antigen is unknown. Base quality data are lacking; no much larger clone is found one base away.

The trial excluded patients who had a history of autoimmune disease or were on systemic immunosuppression. Peripheral blood for TCR sequencing was drawn from every dose cohort at baseline, at cycle 4 day 1 and at cycle 7 day 1. Samples came from an open-label, multicenter, first-in-human phase I dose-escalation trial of ivuxolimab. Adults with locally advanced or metastatic melanoma, renal cell, hepatocellular, or head and neck squamous cell carcinoma were enrolled in the trial. Before TCR sequencing, CD4+ and CD8+ T cells were separately sorted from peripheral blood. Genomic DNA was extracted from sorted cells for sequencing of the TCRbeta CDR3 region. The immunoSEQ Assay was used for sequencing of TCRbeta CDR3 regions. The table comes from immuneACCESS by way of TCRdb, which keeps in-frame sequences with V and J called. Part of the clones is missing from these tables; in studies checked, under half for an unresolved V gene and the rest for unknown reasons. The sample table shows about 66,000 clones, and 80% to 90% are seen once. The ten largest clones represent roughly an eighth of the sample.

What the authors observed across the whole study: After ivuxolimab, expanded clones were on average more numerous among CD8+ T cells than among CD4+ T cells. Low levels of normalized T-cell clonal expansion were also seen in some patients who did not respond. In partial responders in the 0.1-3.0 mg/kg groups, normalized peripheral clonal expansion was found to be among the lowest, especially among CD8+ T cells. Which antigens the clonally expanded peripheral T cells were specific for was not determined. At doses from 0.1 to 3.0 mg/kg, clonal expansion was seen in both CD4+ and CD8+ blood T cells between baseline and week 6.

Sequences KGHSH (CDR1) and LQKENI (CDR2) are obtained from the germline V gene. V sheds 3 bases and J sheds 5 bases, leaving 16 bases between their ends. From the cysteine through the phenylalanine, the CDR3 covers 16 amino acids. Only the CDR3 region is kept as DNA, spanning 48 bases read in frame from base 1. The sequence links TRBV18 to TRBJ1-4; TRBD1 could be the D gene, as 6 bases match. The receptor was isolated from an adult with an advanced solid tumor such as melanoma, head and neck, liver or kidney cancer. Sample: CD4+ or CD8+ T cells sorted from blood, taken in a trial of the OX40 agonist ivuxolimab. The DNA sequence is as follows: TGTGCCAGCTCACCCCGGCCAGGGGAGTCCAATGAAAAACTGTTTTTT. This gives the protein CASSPRPGESNEKLFF. This CDR3, with the reference TRBV18 and TRBJ1-4 proteins standing in past its ends, gives the full variable domain NAGVMQNPRHLVRRRGQEARLRCSPMKGHSHVYWYRQLPEEGLKFMVYLQKENIIDESGMPKERFSAEFPKEGPSILRIQQVVRGDSAAYFCASSPRPGESNEKLFFGSGTQLSVL.